The clone carrying this T cell receptor beta chain appeared many times. Antigen specificity is unknown. Stable Graves' hyperthyroidism denoted no ophthalmopathy progression over 18 months. The germline V and J ends were trimmed by 5 bases and 0 bases, with 5 bases remaining between them. Germline V lookup: CDR1 DFQATT, CDR2 SNEGSKA (reference sequence). The CDR3 extends over 12 amino acids. The data stem from a study of T cells in Graves' hyperthyroidism and ophthalmopathy. Study context: Peripheral blood specimens were obtained at initial diagnosis, prior to any treatment.

Study-wide findings and caveats: Most thyroid clonotypes with frequency above 0.001 were detected in blood.

From RNA transcripts, TCR beta CDR3 regions were amplified. When the TCR CDR3 underwent first-round RT-PCR, the HTBI primer set was used. TCRdb processed the multiplex PCR reads anew with MiXCR; each CDR3 protein has one entry. The table includes some 460,000 distinct CDR3 sequences, 15% to 18% detected once. The chain combines TRBV20-1 with TRBJ1-3; D remains unclear. The sequence derives from a woman aged 18 to 35 with Graves' hyperthyroidism. The sample comprised blood. CDR3 coding DNA: TGCAGTGCTGAGGGCTCTGGAAACACCATATATTTT. Amino acids: CSAEGSGNTIYF.